This T cell receptor beta chain was obtained from a study of T cells in Graves' hyperthyroidism and ophthalmopathy. Germline V CDR1 and CDR2: SGHVS, FQNEAQ. The V gene lost 3 bases and the J gene lost 0 bases, with 9 bases spanning the gap. The CDR3 contains 14 residues. This clonotype was observed many times. RNA transcripts yielded amplified TCR beta CDR3 regions. The study used the HTBI primer set for a first-round RT-PCR of the TCR CDR3. From the multiplex PCR reads, TCRdb called clonotypes with MiXCR, one entry per CDR3 protein. The sample carries approximately 430,000 distinct CDR3 sequences, approximately 15% recorded once.

The source of this sequence is a man aged 18-30 years with Graves' ophthalmopathy. The chain has TRBV7-8 and TRBJ2-7; no reliable D call. The sequenced sample was blood. CDR3 sequence reads: CASSFFYSSYEQYF. The DNA for the CDR3 is TGTGCCAGCAGCTTTTTCTACAGCTCCTACGAGCAGTACTTC.